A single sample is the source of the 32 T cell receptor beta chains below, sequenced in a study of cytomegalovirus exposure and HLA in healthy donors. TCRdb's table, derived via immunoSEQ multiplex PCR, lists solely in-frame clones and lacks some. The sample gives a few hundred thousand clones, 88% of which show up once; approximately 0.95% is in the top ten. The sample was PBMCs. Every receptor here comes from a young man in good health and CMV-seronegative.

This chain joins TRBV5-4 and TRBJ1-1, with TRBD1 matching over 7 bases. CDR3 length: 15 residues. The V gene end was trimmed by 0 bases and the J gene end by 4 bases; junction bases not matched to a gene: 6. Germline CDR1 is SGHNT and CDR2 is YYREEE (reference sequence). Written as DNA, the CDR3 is TGTGCCAGCAGCTTGGTAGGGGGCAGGACCACTGAAGCTTTCTTT. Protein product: CASSLVGGRTTEAFF. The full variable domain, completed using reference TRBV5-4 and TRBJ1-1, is ETGVTQSPTHLIKTRGQQVTLRCSSQSGHNTVSWYQQALGQGPQFIFQYYREEENGRGNFPPRFSGLQFPNYSSELNVNALELDDSALYLCASSLVGGRTTEAFFGQGTRLTVV.

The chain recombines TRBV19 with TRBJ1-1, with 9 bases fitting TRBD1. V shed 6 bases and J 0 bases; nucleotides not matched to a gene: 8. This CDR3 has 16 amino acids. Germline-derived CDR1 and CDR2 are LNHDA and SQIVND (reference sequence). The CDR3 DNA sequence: TGTGCCAGTAGGGGGGGCCGGGACAGGGTGAACACTGAAGCTTTCTTT. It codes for CASRGGRDRVNTEAFF.

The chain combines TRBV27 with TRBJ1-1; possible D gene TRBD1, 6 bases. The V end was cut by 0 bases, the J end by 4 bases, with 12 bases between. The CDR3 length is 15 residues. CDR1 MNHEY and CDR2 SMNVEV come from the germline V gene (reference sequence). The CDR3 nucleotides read TGTGCCAGCAGTTTATCGGGGGCCGAGGGCACTGAAGCTTTCTTT. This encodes CASSLSGAEGTEAFF.

CDR3 region: CASSRFREGYTEAFF. For the CDR3, the DNA is TGCGCCAGCAGCCGCTTCAGGGAGGGGTACACTGAAGCTTTCTTT. The chain employs TRBV5-1 and TRBJ1-1, with a possible D match to TRBD1 (5 bases). The V end was cut by 4 bases, the J end by 3 bases, with 16 bases between. The CDR3 spans 15 residues. Germline V gene data show CDR1 as SGHRS and CDR2 as YFSETQ.

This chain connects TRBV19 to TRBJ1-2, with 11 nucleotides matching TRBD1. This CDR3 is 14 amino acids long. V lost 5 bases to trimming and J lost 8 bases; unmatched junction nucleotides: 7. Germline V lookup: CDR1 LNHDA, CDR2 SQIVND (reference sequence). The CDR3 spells CASSFGQGAGGYTF. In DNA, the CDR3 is TGTGCCAGTAGTTTCGGACAGGGGGCCGGGGGCTACACCTTC.

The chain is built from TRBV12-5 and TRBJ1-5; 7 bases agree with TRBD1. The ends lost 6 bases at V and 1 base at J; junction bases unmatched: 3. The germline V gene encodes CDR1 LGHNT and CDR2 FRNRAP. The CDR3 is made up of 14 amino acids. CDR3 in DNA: TGTGCTAGTGGCACGACAGGGAGCAATCAGCCCCAGCATTTT. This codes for CASGTTGSNQPQHF.

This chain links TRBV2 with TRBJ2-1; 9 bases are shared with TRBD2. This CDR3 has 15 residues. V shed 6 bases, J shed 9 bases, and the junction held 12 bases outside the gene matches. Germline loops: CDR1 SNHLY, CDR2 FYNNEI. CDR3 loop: CASRKVAGARGEQFF. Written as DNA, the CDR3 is TGTGCCAGCAGGAAGGTAGCGGGGGCCCGGGGTGAGCAGTTCTTC.

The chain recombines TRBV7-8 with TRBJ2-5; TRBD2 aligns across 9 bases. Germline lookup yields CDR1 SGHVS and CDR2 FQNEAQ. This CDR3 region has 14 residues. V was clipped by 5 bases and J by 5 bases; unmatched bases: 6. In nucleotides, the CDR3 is TGTGCCAGCAGCGCCGGGACTAGCCGGGAGACCCAGTACTTC. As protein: CASSAGTSRETQYF.

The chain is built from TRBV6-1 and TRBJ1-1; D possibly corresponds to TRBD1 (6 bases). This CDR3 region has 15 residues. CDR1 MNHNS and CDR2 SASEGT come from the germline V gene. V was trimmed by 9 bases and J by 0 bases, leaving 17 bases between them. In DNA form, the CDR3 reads TGTGCCAGTCACCTTAACAGGGCCGTGAACACTGAAGCTTTCTTT. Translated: CASHLNRAVNTEAFF.

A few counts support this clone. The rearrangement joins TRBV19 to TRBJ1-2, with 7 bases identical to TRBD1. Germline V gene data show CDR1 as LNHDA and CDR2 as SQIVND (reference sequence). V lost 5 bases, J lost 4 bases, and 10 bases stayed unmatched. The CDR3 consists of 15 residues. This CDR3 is CASSVGTAHLYGYTF. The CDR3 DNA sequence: TGTGCCAGTAGTGTCGGGACAGCACACCTCTATGGCTACACCTTC.

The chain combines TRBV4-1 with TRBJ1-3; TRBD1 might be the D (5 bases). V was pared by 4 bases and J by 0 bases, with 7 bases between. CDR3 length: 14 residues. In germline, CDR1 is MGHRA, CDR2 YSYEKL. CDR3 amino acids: CASSRDSSGNTIYF. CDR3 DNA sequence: TGCGCCAGCAGCCGCGACAGCTCTGGAAACACCATATATTTT.

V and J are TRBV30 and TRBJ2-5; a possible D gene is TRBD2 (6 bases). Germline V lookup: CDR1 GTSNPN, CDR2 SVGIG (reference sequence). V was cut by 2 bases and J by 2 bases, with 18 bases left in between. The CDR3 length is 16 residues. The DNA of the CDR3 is TGTGCCTGGAGTCCGGGGGTTGAGGTAATGCAAGAGACCCAGTACTTC. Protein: CAWSPGVEVMQETQYF. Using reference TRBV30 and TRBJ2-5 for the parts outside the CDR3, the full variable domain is SQTIHQWPATLVQPVGSPLSLECTVEGTSNPNLYWYRQAAGRGLQLLFYSVGIGQISSEVPQNLSASRPQDRQFILSSKKLLLSDSGFYLCAWSPGVEVMQETQYFGPGTRLLVL.

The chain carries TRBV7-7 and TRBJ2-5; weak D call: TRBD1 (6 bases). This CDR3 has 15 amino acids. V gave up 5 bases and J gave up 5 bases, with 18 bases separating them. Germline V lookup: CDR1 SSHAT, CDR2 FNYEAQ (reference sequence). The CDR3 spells CASSLGQGRRETQYF. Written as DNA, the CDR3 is TGTGCCAGCAGCCTCGGTCAGGGGCGCAGGGAGACCCAGTACTTC.

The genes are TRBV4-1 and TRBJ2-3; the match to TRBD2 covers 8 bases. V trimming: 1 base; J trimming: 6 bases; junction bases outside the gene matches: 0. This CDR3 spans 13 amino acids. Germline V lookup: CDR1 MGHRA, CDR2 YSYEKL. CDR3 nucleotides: TGCGCCAGCAGCCAAGGGACTAGCGATACGCAGTATTTT. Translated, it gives CASSQGTSDTQYF.

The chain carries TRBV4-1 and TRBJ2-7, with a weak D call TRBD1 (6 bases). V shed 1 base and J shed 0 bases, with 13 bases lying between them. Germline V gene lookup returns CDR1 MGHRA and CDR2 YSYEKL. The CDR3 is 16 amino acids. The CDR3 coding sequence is TGCGCCAGCAGCCAAGCTCCAGGGGTTCCCTCCTACGAGCAGTACTTC. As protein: CASSQAPGVPSYEQYF.

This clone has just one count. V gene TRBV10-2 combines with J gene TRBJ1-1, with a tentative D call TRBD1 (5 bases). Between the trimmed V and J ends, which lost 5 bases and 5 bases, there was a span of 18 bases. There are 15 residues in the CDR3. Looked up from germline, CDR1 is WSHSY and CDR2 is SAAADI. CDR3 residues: CASSLTGSGDTEAFF. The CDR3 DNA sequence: TGCGCCAGCAGTTTAACGGGCTCGGGGGATACTGAAGCTTTCTTT.

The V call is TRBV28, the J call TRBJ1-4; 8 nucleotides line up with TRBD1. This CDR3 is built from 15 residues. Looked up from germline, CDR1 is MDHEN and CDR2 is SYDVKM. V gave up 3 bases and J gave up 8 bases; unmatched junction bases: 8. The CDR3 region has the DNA TGTGCCAGCAGTTTCGTGACAGGGGTCAGCGAAAAACTGTTTTTT. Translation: CASSFVTGVSEKLFF.

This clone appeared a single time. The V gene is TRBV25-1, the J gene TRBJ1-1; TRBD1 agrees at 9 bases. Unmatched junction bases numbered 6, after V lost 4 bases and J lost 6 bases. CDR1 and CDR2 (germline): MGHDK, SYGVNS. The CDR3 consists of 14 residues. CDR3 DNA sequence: TGTGCCAGCAGTGCCCGGACAGGGGAAGCTGAAGCTTTCTTT. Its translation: CASSARTGEAEAFF.

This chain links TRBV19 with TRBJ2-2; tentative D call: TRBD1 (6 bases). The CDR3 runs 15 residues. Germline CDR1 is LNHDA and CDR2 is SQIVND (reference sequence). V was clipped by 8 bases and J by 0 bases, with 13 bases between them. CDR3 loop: CASGRQASNTGELFF. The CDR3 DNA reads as TGTGCCAGTGGCAGACAGGCTTCGAACACCGGGGAGCTGTTTTTT.

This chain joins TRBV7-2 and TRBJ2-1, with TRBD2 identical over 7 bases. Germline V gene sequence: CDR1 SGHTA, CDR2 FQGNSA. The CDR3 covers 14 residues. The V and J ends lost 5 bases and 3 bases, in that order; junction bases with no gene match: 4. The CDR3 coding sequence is TGTGCCAGCAGCCTTGGACTAGGCTACAATGAGCAGTTCTTC. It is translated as CASSLGLGYNEQFF.

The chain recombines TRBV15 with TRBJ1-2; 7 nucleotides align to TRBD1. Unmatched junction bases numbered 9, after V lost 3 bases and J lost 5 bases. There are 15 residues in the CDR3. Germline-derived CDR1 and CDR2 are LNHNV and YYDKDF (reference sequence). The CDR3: CATSSMTGNVYGYTF. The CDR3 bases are TGTGCCACCAGCAGTATGACAGGGAATGTATATGGCTACACCTTC.

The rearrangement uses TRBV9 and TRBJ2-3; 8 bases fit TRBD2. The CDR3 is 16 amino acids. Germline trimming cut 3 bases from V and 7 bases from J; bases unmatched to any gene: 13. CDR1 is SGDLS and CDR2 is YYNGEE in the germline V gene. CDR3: CASSAAAGGPVYTQYF. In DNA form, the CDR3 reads TGTGCCAGCAGCGCGGCCGCGGGGGGCCCTGTATATACGCAGTATTTT. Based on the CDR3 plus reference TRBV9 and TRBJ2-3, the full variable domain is DSGVTQTPKHLITATGQRVTLRCSPRSGDLSVYWYQQSLDQGLQFLIQYYNGEERAKGNILERFSAQQFPDLHSELNLSSLELGDSALYFCASSAAAGGPVYTQYFGPGTRLTVL.

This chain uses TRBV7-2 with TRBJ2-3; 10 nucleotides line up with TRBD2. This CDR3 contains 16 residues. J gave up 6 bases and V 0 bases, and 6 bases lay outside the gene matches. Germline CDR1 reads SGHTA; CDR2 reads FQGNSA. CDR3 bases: TGTGCCAGCAGCTTAGCCTTATTTAGCGGGGGGGATACGCAGTATTTT. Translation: CASSLALFSGGDTQYF.

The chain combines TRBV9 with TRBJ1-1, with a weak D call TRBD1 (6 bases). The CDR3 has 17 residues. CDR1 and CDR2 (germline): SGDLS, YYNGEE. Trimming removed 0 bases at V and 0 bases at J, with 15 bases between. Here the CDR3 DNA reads TGTGCCAGCAGCGTAGGTTCAGGGAGGGGGATGAACACTGAAGCTTTCTTT. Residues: CASSVGSGRGMNTEAFF.

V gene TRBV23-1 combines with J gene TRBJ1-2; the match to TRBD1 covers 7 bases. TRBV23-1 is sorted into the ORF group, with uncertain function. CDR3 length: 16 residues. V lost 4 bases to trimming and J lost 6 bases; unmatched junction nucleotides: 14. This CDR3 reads CASSRDEGTGADGYTF. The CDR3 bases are TGCGCCAGCAGTCGCGACGAGGGAACAGGGGCGGATGGCTACACCTTC.

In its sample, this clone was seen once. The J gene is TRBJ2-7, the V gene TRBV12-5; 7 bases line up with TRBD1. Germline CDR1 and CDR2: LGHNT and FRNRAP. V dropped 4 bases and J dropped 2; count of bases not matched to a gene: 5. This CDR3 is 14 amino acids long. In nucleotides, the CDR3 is TGTGCTAGTGGTTACTGGGACAGAACCTACGAGCAGTACTTC. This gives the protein CASGYWDRTYEQYF.

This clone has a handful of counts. The CDR3 protein is CASSSPTSDSPLHF. CDR3 coding DNA: TGTGCCAGCAGCTCTCCCACATCCGATTCACCCCTCCACTTT. The V and J genes are TRBV7-9 and TRBJ1-6; D gene unclear. This CDR3 contains 14 residues. V lost 4 bases to trimming and J lost 8 bases, with 12 bases between them. From germline, CDR1 is SEHNR and CDR2 FQNEAQ (reference sequence). The full variable domain, rest sourced from reference TRBV7-9 and TRBJ1-6, is DTGVSQNPRHKITKRGQNVTFRCDPISEHNRLYWYRQTLGQGPEFLTYFQNEAQLEKSRLLSDRFSAERPKGSFSTLEIQRTEQGDSAMYLCASSSPTSDSPLHFGNGTRLTVT.

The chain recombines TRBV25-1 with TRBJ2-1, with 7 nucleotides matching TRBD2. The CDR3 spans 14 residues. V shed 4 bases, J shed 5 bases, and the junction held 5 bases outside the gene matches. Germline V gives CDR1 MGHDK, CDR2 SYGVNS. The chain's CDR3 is CASSGLADNNEQFF. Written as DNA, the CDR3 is TGTGCCAGCAGTGGGCTAGCGGATAACAATGAGCAGTTCTTC. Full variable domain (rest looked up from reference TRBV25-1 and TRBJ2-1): EADIYQTPRYLVIGTGKKITLECSQTMGHDKMYWYQQDPGMELHLIHYSYGVNSTEKGDLSSESTVSRIRTEHFPLTLESARPSHTSQYLCASSGLADNNEQFFGPGTRLTVL.

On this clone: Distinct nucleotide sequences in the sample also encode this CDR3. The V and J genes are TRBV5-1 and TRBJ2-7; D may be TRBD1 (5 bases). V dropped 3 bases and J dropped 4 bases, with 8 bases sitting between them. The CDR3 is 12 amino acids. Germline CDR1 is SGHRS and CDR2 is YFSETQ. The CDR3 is CASSSQGYEQYF. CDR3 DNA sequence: TGCGCCAGCAGCTCCCAGGGTTACGAGCAGTACTTC.

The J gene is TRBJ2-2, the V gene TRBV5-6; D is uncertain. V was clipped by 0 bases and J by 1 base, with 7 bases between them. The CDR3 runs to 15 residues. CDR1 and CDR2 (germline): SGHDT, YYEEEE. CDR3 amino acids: CASSLVTMNTGELFF. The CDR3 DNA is TGTGCCAGCAGCTTGGTGACAATGAACACCGGGGAGCTGTTTTTT.

The CDR3 nucleotides read TGTGCCAGCTCCTCTCTGGCCGTCCCAGGGACCTACGAGCAGTACTTC. It encodes CASSSLAVPGTYEQYF. The V gene is TRBV19, the J gene TRBJ2-7, with a tentative D call TRBD1 (5 bases). Germline CDR1 and CDR2: LNHDA and SQIVND (reference sequence). V was cut by 9 bases and J by 2 bases, with 23 bases left in between. This CDR3 is 16 amino acids long. The entire variable domain, with the rest obtained from reference TRBV19 and TRBJ2-7, is as follows: DGGITQSPKYLFRKEGQNVTLSCEQNLNHDAMYWYRQDPGQGLRLIYYSQIVNDFQKGDIAEGYSVSREKKESFPLTVTSAQKNPTAFYLCASSSLAVPGTYEQYFGPGTRLTVT.

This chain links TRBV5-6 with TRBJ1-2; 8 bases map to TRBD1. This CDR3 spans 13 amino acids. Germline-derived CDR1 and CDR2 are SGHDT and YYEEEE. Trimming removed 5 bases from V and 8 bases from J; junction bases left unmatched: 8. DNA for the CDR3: TGTGCCAGCAGACCCAGGGGGCTTGAGGGCTACACCTTC. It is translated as CASRPRGLEGYTF.